This TCR beta chain appears in the sequencing data of a study of beta chain features in type 1 diabetes. Whole-study results and caveats: When Type 1 diabetes patients were examined, their TCRB CDR3s proved moderately but significantly shorter in all four CD4+ subsets.

On this clone: Antigen specificity is unknown.

The CDR3 has 15 amino acids. Every bit of the isolated RNA underwent reverse transcription, so sequencing read expressed TCRB transcripts. The read count averaged approximately 4 million across naive, central memory and regulatory T cell samples. The assay was immunoSEQ multiplex PCR, and TCRdb's table has in-frame clones only and misses some. The sample has about 650,000 clones; 12% are singletons. The receptor was derived from a man aged 25-40 years with type 1 diabetes. Sequenced: naive CD4+ T cells from blood. The chain couples TRBV21-1 to TRBJ1-2; the table's D gene call, TRBD1, was not cross checked with the DNA. TRBV21-1 is given as a pseudogene. DNA for the CDR3: TGTGCCAGCAGCAACCCTCGGACAGACTTCTATGGCTACACCTTC. Amino acids: CASSNPRTDFYGYTF.